Listed here is a single T cell receptor beta chain. In the original processing: Reference gene primer amplification gave nucleated cell count estimates. TCRdb's table, derived via immunoSEQ multiplex PCR, lists solely in-frame clones and lacks some. V and J calls and clone size come straight from that table; D and trimming were deduced from the DNA. Here the sample spans tens of thousands of clones, roughly 90% being singletons. The sample belongs to a study of blood T cell repertoires in COVID-19. CDR3 length equals 15 residues. CDR1 is SGHRS and CDR2 is YFSETQ in the germline V gene. Germline trimming cut 0 bases from V and 7 bases from J; bases unmatched to any gene: 6.

The sequence was obtained from a man in his fifties or sixties with acute or convalescent COVID-19. The chain combines TRBV5-1 with TRBJ1-2; 10 bases line up with TRBD1. The sequenced material came from peripheral blood. The CDR3 region is CASSLALTGGSGYTF. In nucleotides, the CDR3 is TGCGCCAGCAGCTTGGCCTTGACAGGGGGCTCTGGCTACACCTTC.